These 16 T cell receptor beta chains share one sample of origin, sequenced in a study of blood T cell repertoires in COVID-19. The repertoire was sequenced with immunoSEQ multiplex PCR; TCRdb's copy has only in-frame clones and lacks some. The table records 270,000 or so clones, approximately 81% of them present only once. The sample was peripheral blood. The receptors originated from a woman aged 18-29 years with acute or convalescent COVID-19.

This clone has more than one count but fewer than ten. The chain has TRBV7-2 and TRBJ2-7; D is uncertain. Germline CDR1 SGHTA, CDR2 FQGNSA. V gave up 1 base and J gave up 0 bases, with 7 bases separating them. CDR3 length equals 14 residues. The CDR3 region has the DNA TGTGCCAGCAGCTTAGGCAGAAGCTCCTACGAGCAGTACTTC. It is translated as CASSLGRSSYEQYF.

About this clone itself: Additional DNA sequences in this sample encode the identical CDR3. The rearrangement joins TRBV6-2 or TRBV6-3 to TRBJ2-2; 7 bases fit TRBD2. The V and J ends lost 4 bases and 5 bases, in that order; junction bases with no gene match: 4. CDR1 is MNHEY, CDR2 SVGEGT, per germline. This CDR3 has 14 amino acids. CDR3 amino acids: CASSLGLPTGELFF. In nucleotides, the CDR3 is TGTGCCAGCAGTTTGGGACTACCTACCGGGGAGCTGTTTTTT.

This clone occurred once. This chain joins TRBV7-2 and TRBJ2-2, with TRBD1 identical over 9 bases. The CDR3 has 15 residues. CDR1 and CDR2 from the germline V gene are SGHTA and FQGNSA. V shed 5 bases and J 5 bases; nucleotides not matched to a gene: 6. The CDR3 sequence is CASSLRGQGTGELFF. As DNA, the CDR3 is TGTGCCAGCAGCCTACGGGGACAGGGAACCGGGGAGCTGTTTTTT.

The chain has TRBV11-2 and TRBJ2-1, with 10 nucleotides matching TRBD2. The CDR3 consists of 14 residues. The germline V gene has CDR1 SGHAT and CDR2 FQNNGV. V lost 8 bases and J lost 6; bases outside the gene matches: 7. CDR3 loop: CASGLAGAPNEQFF. The CDR3 DNA reads as TGTGCCAGCGGTCTAGCGGGAGCCCCCAATGAGCAGTTCTTC.

CDR3 amino acids: CAIRDRGNQPQHF. The DNA of the CDR3 is TGTGCCATCAGAGACAGGGGAAATCAGCCCCAGCATTTT. This chain links TRBV10-3 with TRBJ1-5, with 8 bases lining up with TRBD1. The trim removed 6 bases at V and 4 bases at J, leaving 2 bases unmatched. Germline V gives CDR1 ENHRY, CDR2 SYGVKD. The CDR3 length is 13 residues.

The V and J genes are TRBV18 and TRBJ2-1; TRBD2 matches 7 bases. The CDR3 spans 14 residues. V was pared by 3 bases and J by 10 bases, with 9 bases of the junction left unmatched. Germline V gene sequence: CDR1 KGHSH, CDR2 LQKENI. CDR3 amino acids: CASSPEAGALEQFF. In DNA form, the CDR3 reads TGTGCCAGCTCACCGGAGGCGGGAGCACTAGAGCAGTTCTTC.

The gene calls are TRBV6-5 and TRBJ2-7, with TRBD1 as a possible D gene (6 bases). CDR3 length: 14 amino acids. Germline CDR1 and CDR2: MNHEY and SVGAGI. V was trimmed by 5 bases and J by 2 bases, leaving 13 bases between them. For the CDR3, the DNA is TGTGCCAGCAGTCTACGGGACAAGGCCTACGAGCAGTACTTC. Encoded protein: CASSLRDKAYEQYF.

The chain links TRBV11-2 to TRBJ2-5, with D perhaps TRBD1 (5 bases). CDR1 is SGHAT and CDR2 is FQNNGV in the germline V gene. This CDR3 is 15 amino acids long. V lost 0 bases to trimming and J lost 1 base, with 9 bases between them. The CDR3 region is CASSLETGLQETQYF. DNA for the CDR3: TGTGCCAGCAGCTTAGAAACAGGTCTCCAAGAGACCCAGTACTTC. The variable domain in full, completed from reference TRBV11-2 and TRBJ2-5, reads EAGVAQSPRYKIIEKRQSVAFWCNPISGHATLYWYQQILGQGPKLLIQFQNNGVVDDSQLPKDRFSAERLKGVDSTLKIQPAKLEDSAVYLCASSLETGLQETQYFGPGTRLLVL.

J is TRBJ2-7 and V is TRBV4-2; a weak D match, TRBD1 (5 bases). Germline V gene sequence: CDR1 LGHNA, CDR2 YNFKEQ. V was trimmed by 4 bases and J by 1 base, leaving 11 bases between them. This CDR3 region has 14 residues. The CDR3 reads CASSPRQSSYEQYF. CDR3 nucleotide sequence: TGTGCCAGCAGCCCACGACAGTCTTCCTACGAGCAGTACTTC.

The gene calls are TRBV19 and TRBJ2-1; 12 positions agree with TRBD2. Germline V gives CDR1 LNHDA, CDR2 SQIVND (reference sequence). The V and J ends lost 5 bases and 6 bases, in that order; junction bases with no gene match: 5. The CDR3 is 15 residues long. The CDR3 region is CASSWASGGGNEQFF. CDR3 DNA sequence: TGTGCCAGTAGTTGGGCTAGCGGGGGGGGCAATGAGCAGTTCTTC.

This chain uses TRBV20-1 with TRBJ2-3; D might be TRBD2 (6 bases). The CDR3 has 13 amino acids. The germline CDR1 and CDR2 sequences are DFQATT and SNEGSKA (reference sequence). Trimming cost V 3 bases and J 2 bases, with 9 bases left between them. CDR3 in amino acids: CSASRDSTDTQYF. The CDR3, as DNA: TGCAGTGCTAGTCGGGACTCCACAGATACGCAGTATTTT.

The chain recombines TRBV19 with TRBJ1-5, with no clear D. V was pared by 3 bases and J by 7 bases, with 13 bases between. Germline V gene lookup returns CDR1 LNHDA and CDR2 SQIVND (reference sequence). The CDR3 spans 14 residues. CDR3 region: CASSIPLSGQPQHF. DNA of the CDR3: TGTGCCAGTAGTATCCCCTTGTCGGGGCAGCCCCAGCATTTT.

The rearrangement uses TRBV9 and TRBJ2-3; 8 positions match TRBD2. This CDR3 is 16 amino acids long. CDR1 is SGDLS and CDR2 is YYNGEE in the germline V gene. J gave up 2 bases and V 0 bases, and 5 bases lay outside the gene matches. CDR3 residues: CASSVGSSGYTDTQYF. CDR3 bases: TGTGCCAGCAGCGTAGGGTCTAGCGGGTACACAGATACGCAGTATTTT.

This rearrangement joins TRBV5-6 to TRBJ2-1; TRBD2 agrees at 8 bases. This CDR3 contains 13 residues. V shed 5 bases and J 8 bases; nucleotides not matched to a gene: 6. The germline V gene encodes CDR1 SGHDT and CDR2 YYEEEE. The CDR3 sequence is CASSSGTRDEQFF. The CDR3 DNA reads TGTGCCAGCAGTTCCGGGACTAGGGATGAGCAGTTCTTC.

The chain employs TRBV5-1 and TRBJ2-2; 12 bases are a match to TRBD2. V shed 3 bases and J 7 bases; nucleotides not matched to a gene: 7. There are 16 residues in the CDR3. The germline V gene has CDR1 SGHRS and CDR2 YFSETQ. CDR3 residues: CASSSRLAGVGGELFF. The CDR3 DNA reads as TGCGCCAGCAGCTCACGACTAGCGGGAGTAGGCGGGGAGCTGTTTTTT.

The rearrangement uses TRBV28 and TRBJ2-5, with a tentative D call TRBD2 (6 bases). Trimming left V 0 bases short and J 9 bases short, with 20 bases between. This CDR3 is 16 amino acids long. Per germline, CDR1 MDHEN and CDR2 SYDVKM. CDR3 sequence: CASSLWGGWSQGAQYF. CDR3 in DNA: TGTGCCAGCAGTTTATGGGGGGGTTGGTCGCAAGGGGCCCAGTACTTC.